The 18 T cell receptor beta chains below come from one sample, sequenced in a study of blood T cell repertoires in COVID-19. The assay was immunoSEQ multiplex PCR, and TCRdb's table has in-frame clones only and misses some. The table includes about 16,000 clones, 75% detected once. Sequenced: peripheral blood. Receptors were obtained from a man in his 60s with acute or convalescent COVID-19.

The CDR3 protein is CASSLQRQGISEAFF. CDR3 in DNA: TGCGCCAGCAGCTTGCAGCGACAGGGGATCTCTGAAGCTTTCTTT. This rearrangement joins TRBV5-1 to TRBJ1-1; 8 positions match TRBD1. Trimming at V came to 1 base and at J to 6 bases, leaving 8 bases not matched to a gene. CDR3 length: 15 amino acids. The germline V gene encodes CDR1 SGHRS and CDR2 YFSETQ.

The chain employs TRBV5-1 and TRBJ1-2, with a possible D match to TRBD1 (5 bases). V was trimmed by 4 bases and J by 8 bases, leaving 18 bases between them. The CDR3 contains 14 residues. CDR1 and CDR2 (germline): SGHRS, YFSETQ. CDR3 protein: CASSPAGPGKGYTF. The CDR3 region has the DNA TGCGCCAGCAGCCCGGCTGGTCCAGGGAAAGGCTACACCTTC.

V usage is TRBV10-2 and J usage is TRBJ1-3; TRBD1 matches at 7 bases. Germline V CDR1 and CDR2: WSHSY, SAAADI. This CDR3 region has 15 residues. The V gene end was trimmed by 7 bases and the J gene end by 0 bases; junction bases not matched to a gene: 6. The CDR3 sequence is CASTVTGDSGNTIYF. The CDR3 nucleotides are TGCGCCAGCACTGTTACAGGGGACTCTGGAAACACCATATATTTT.

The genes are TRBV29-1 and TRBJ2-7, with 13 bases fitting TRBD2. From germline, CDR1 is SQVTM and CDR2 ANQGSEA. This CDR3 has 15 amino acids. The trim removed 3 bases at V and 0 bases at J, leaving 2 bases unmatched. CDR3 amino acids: CSVETSGRYSYEQYF. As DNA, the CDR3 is TGCAGCGTTGAGACTAGCGGGAGGTACTCCTACGAGCAGTACTTC.

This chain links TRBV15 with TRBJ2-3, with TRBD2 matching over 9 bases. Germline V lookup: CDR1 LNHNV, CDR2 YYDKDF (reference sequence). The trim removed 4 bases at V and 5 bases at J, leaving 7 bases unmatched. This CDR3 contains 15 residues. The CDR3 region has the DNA TGTGCCACCAGCACACTTGGACTAGCGCTAGATACGCAGTATTTT. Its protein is CATSTLGLALDTQYF.

CDR3 region: CASSFNGGQIGGNTIYF. The CDR3 region has the DNA TGTGCCAGCAGCTTTAATGGGGGACAGATTGGAGGAAACACCATATATTTT. The V and J genes are TRBV5-8 and TRBJ1-3; 7 bases match TRBD1. From germline, CDR1 is SGHTS and CDR2 YDEGEE. The CDR3 length is 17 residues. V was clipped by 2 bases and J by 4 bases; unmatched bases: 12.

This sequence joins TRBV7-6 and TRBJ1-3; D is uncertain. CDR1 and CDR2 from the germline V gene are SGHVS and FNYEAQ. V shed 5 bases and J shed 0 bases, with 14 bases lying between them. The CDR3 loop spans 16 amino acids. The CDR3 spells CASSLQSSGSGNTIYF. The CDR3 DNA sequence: TGTGCCAGCAGCCTACAGTCCTCAGGCTCTGGAAACACCATATATTTT.

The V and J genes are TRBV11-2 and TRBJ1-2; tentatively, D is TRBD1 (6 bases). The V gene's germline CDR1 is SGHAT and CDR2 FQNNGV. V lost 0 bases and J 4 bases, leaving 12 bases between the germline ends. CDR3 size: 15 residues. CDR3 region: CASSLEAGAVYGYTF. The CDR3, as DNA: TGTGCCAGCAGCTTAGAGGCGGGGGCGGTCTATGGCTACACCTTC. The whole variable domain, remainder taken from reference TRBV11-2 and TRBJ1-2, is EAGVAQSPRYKIIEKRQSVAFWCNPISGHATLYWYQQILGQGPKLLIQFQNNGVVDDSQLPKDRFSAERLKGVDSTLKIQPAKLEDSAVYLCASSLEAGAVYGYTFGSGTRLTVV.

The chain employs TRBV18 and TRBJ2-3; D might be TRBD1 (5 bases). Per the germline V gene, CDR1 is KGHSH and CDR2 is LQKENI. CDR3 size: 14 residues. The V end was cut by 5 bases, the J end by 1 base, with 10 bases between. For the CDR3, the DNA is TGTGCCAGCTCAACCGTAGGGGGCACAGATACGCAGTATTTT. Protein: CASSTVGGTDTQYF.

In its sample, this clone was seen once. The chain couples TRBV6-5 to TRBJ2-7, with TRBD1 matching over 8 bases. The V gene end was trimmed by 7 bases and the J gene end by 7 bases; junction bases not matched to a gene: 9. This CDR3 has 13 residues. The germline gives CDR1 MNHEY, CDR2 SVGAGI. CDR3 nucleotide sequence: TGTGCCAGCACTAGGGACAGGTCGGAGGAGCAGTACTTC. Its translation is CASTRDRSEEQYF.

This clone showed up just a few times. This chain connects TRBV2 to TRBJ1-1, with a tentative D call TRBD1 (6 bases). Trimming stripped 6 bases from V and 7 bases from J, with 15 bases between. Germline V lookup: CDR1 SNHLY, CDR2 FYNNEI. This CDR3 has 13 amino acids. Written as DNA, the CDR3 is TGTGCCAGCAGGGTTCGGGGGGCGGGTGAAGCTTTCTTT. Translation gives CASRVRGAGEAFF.

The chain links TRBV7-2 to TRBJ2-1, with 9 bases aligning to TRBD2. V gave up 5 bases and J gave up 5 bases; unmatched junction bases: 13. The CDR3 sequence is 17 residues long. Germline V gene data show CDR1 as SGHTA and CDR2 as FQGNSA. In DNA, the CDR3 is TGTGCCAGCAGCCCCCGCTCAGGACTAGCGATCGACAATGAGCAGTTCTTC. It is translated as CASSPRSGLAIDNEQFF.

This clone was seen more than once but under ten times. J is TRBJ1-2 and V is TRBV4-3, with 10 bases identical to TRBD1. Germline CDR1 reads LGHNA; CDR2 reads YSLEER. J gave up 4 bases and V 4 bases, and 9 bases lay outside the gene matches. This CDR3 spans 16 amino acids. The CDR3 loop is CASSPSGTGESYGYTF. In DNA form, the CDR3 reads TGCGCCAGCAGCCCCTCCGGGACAGGGGAATCCTATGGCTACACCTTC.

As DNA, the CDR3 is TGTGCCAGCAGTTTATCAGGGCTGTACTATGGCTACACCTTC. Amino acids: CASSLSGLYYGYTF. This rearrangement joins TRBV28 to TRBJ1-2, with D perhaps matching TRBD1 (5 bases). The CDR3 extends over 14 amino acids. Per the germline V gene, CDR1 is MDHEN and CDR2 is SYDVKM. V lost 1 base to trimming and J lost 3 bases, with 9 bases between them.

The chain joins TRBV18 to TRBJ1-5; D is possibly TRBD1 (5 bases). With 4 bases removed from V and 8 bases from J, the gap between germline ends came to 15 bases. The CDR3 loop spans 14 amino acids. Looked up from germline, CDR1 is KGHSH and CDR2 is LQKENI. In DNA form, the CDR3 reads TGTGCCAGCTCACGGGACGGCCCGGGGGAGCCCCAGCATTTT. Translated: CASSRDGPGEPQHF.

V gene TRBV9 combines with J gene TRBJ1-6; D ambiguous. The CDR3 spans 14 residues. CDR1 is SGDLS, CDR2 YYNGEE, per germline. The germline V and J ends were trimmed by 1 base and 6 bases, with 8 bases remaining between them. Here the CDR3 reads CASSVLQSNSPLHF. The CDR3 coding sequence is TGTGCCAGCAGCGTACTACAGAGTAATTCACCCCTCCACTTT. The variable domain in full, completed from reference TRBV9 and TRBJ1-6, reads DSGVTQTPKHLITATGQRVTLRCSPRSGDLSVYWYQQSLDQGLQFLIQYYNGEERAKGNILERFSAQQFPDLHSELNLSSLELGDSALYFCASSVLQSNSPLHFGNGTRLTVT.

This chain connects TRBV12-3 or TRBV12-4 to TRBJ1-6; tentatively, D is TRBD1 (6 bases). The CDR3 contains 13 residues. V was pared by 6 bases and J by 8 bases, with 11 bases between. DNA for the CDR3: TGTGCCAGCAGAACGGGACATTATTCACCCCTCCACTTT. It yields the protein CASRTGHYSPLHF.

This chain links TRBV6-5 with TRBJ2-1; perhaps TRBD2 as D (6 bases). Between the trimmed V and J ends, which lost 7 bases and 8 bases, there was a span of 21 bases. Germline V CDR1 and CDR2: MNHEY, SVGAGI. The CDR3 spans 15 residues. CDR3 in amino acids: CASTEGGGESDEQFF. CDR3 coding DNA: TGTGCCAGCACCGAGGGAGGAGGTGAGAGCGATGAGCAGTTCTTC.